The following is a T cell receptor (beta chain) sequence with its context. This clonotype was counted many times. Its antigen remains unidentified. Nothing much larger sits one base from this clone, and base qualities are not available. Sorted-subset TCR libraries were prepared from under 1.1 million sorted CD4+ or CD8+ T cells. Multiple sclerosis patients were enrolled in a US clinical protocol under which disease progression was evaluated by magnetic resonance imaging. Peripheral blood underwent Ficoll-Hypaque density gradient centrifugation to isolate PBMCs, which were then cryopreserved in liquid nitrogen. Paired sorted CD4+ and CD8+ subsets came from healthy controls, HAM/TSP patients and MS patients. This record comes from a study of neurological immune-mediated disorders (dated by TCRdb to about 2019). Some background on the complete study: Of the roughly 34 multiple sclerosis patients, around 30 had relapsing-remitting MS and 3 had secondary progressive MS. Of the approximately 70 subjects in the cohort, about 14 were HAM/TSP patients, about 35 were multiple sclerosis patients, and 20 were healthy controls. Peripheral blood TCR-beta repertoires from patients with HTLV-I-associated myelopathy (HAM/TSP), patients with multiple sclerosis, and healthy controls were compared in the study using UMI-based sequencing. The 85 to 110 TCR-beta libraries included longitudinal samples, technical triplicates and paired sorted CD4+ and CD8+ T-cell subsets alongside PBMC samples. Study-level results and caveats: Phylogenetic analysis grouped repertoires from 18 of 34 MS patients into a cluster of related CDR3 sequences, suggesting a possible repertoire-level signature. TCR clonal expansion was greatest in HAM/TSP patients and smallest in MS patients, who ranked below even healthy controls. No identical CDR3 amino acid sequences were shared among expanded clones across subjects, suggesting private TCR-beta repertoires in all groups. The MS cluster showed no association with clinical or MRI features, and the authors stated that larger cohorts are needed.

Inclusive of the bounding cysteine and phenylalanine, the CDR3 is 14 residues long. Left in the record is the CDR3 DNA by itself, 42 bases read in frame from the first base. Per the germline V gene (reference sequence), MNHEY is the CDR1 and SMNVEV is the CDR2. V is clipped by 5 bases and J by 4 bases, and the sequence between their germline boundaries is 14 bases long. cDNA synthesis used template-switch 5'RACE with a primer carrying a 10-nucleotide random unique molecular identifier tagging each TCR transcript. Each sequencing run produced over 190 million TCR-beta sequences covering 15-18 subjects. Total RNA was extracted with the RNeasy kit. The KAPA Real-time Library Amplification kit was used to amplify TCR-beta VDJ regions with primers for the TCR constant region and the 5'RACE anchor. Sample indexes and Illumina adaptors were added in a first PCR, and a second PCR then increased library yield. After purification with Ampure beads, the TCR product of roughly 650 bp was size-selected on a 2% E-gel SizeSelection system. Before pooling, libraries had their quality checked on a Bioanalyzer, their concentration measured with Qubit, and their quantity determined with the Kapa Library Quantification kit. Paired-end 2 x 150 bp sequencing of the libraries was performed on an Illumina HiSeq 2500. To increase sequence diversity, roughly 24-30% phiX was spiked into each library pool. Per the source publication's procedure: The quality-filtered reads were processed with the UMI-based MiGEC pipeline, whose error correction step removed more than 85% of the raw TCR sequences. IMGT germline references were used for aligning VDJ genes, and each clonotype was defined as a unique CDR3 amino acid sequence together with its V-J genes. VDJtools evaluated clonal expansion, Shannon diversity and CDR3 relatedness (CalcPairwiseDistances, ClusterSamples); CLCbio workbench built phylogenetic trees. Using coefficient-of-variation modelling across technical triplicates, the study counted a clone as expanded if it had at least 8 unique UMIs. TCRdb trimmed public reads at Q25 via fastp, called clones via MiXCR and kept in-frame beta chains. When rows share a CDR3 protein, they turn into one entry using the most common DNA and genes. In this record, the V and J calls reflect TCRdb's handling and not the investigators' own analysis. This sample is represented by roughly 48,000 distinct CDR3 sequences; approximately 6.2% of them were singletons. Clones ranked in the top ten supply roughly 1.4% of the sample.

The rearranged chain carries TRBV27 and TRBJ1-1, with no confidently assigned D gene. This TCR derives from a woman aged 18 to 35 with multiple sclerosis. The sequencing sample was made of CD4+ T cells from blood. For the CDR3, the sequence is CASSNDMLGTEAFF. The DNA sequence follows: TGTGCCAGCAGTAACGACATGTTGGGCACTGAAGCTTTCTTT.